The rows below give T cell receptor beta chains drawn from one sample of a study of CD8+ T cells in alopecia areata. Assay used: immunoSEQ multiplex PCR; TCRdb lists only in-frame clones, some missing. This sample has under 15,000 clones; approximately 53% occur once, and the top ten carry approximately 13%. Sequenced sample: skin. These receptors all come from a human donor with alopecia areata. The CDR3 runs from the conserved cysteine through the conserved F or W. The D gene is left open where the match is weak. Some rows mark clone size as missing; the rest say once, few, many or name a class of expanded clone.

cdr3_length j_call clone_size v_call d_call cdr3_nt cdr3_aa
13 TRBJ2-2 once TRBV25-1 - TGTGCCACTACTCCTATGGACACCGGGGAGCTGTTTTTT CATTPMDTGELFF
16 TRBJ2-1 - TRBV7-9 - TGTGCCAGCAGCCCGTCTGGGCCGCTATCCTACAATGAGCAGTTCTTC CASSPSGPLSYNEQFF
14 TRBJ2-3 - TRBV7-8 - TGTGCCAGCAGCTCTCAATATAGCACAGATACGCAGTATTTT CASSSQYSTDTQYF
13 TRBJ2-7 - TRBV5-4 - TGTGCCAGCAGGACGGAGGGGACCTACGAGCAGTACTTC CASRTEGTYEQYF
17 TRBJ2-1 - TRBV30 - TGTGCCTGGAGCTTTCGATTTACTTCACTAGTCAGCGATGAGCAGTTCTTC CAWSFRFTSLVSDEQFF
15 TRBJ2-2 - TRBV29-1 TRBD1 TGCAGCGTTGAAACGGGACAGGGGTGGCTCGGGGAGCTGTTTTTT CSVETGQGWLGELFF
17 TRBJ2-5 - TRBV6-1 TRBD2 TGTGCCAGCAGTGGTGCCCGACTAGCGGGGGGCCTTGAGACCCAGTACTTC CASSGARLAGGLETQYF
14 TRBJ1-6 - TRBV15 - TGTGCCACCAGCAGCAGGGCGGGGAATTCACCCCTCCACTTT CATSSRAGNSPLHF
13 TRBJ2-3 - TRBV7-6 - TGTGCCAGCAGCTTGGGCACGGAAGGGGGGCAGTATTTT CASSLGTEGGQYF
13 TRBJ2-7 - TRBV18 - TGTGCCAGCTCACCATATTCTGGGAACGAGCAGTACTTC CASSPYSGNEQYF
13 TRBJ2-1 - TRBV10-3 - TGTGCCATCTGGATGAGCTCCTACAATGAGCAGTTCTTC CAIWMSSYNEQFF
15 TRBJ2-5 - TRBV6-5 TRBD1 TGTGCCAGCAGTTACGGACAGGCCTCCCAAGAGACCCAGTACTTC CASSYGQASQETQYF
14 TRBJ1-5 - TRBV6-1 TRBD1 TGTGCCAGCACTCCAGGACAGGTTTCTCAGCCCCAGCATTTT CASTPGQVSQPQHF
16 TRBJ1-1 - TRBV15 - TGTGCCACCAGCAGAGACCTCAGGGGTACCCTCGTAGAAGCTTTCTTT CATSRDLRGTLVEAFF
12 TRBJ2-1 - TRBV2 - TGTGCCAGCAGGAATATAATCGATGAGCAGTTCTTC CASRNIIDEQFF
15 TRBJ2-1 - TRBV6-5 TRBD2 TGTGCCAGCAGTTCGCGACTAGCGGGATACAATGAGCAGTTCTTC CASSSRLAGYNEQFF
15 TRBJ1-1 few TRBV19 TRBD1 TGTGCCAGTAGTATAGTCGCCGCAGGGGGCACTGAAGCTTTCTTT CASSIVAAGGTEAFF
15 TRBJ2-1 - TRBV19 - TGTGCCAGCCGAAGCATTGCGGGGCTAAACAATGAGCAGTTCTTC CASRSIAGLNNEQFF
13 TRBJ2-5 - TRBV7-9 TRBD2 TGTGCCAGCAGCCCTAGCGGTTTCGAGACCCAGTACTTC CASSPSGFETQYF
14 TRBJ2-2 - TRBV6-1 - TGTGCCAGCAGTTGGGGACACTCGGGCGGGGAGCTGTTTTTT CASSWGHSGGELFF
16 TRBJ2-2 once TRBV2 - TGTGCCAGCAGTATGATGGCAGGGAGGAACACCGGGGAGCTGTTTTTT CASSMMAGRNTGELFF
13 TRBJ2-5 medium-sized TRBV7-9 - TGTGCCAGCAGCCCCTCCCCGGGAGAGACCCAGTACTTC CASSPSPGETQYF
13 TRBJ2-1 - TRBV6-1 TRBD2 TGTGCCAGCAGGACTTTAGCGGGGGGGGAGGAGTTCTTC CASRTLAGGEEFF
12 TRBJ2-3 - TRBV2 - TGTGCCAGCAGTGACGTCGCAGATACGCAGTATTTT CASSDVADTQYF
15 TRBJ2-1 few TRBV7-2 - TGTGCCAGCAGCTTCATGGGGCGTGATTACAATGAGCAGTTCTTC CASSFMGRDYNEQFF
14 TRBJ1-3 - TRBV2 - TGTGCCAGCAGCGTATCAACGGTCGGAAACACCATATATTTT CASSVSTVGNTIYF
17 TRBJ2-2 - TRBV18 - TGTGCCAGCTCACCTAGGATGGGCGAGCAGAACACCGGGGAGCTGTTTTTT CASSPRMGEQNTGELFF
11 TRBJ1-3 few TRBV6-1 - TGTGCCAGCAGTGAGGGTAGGGCTGTATATTTT CASSEGRAVYF
14 TRBJ2-6 once TRBV10-3 - TGTGCCATCGAGGAGGGGTCTGGGGCCAACGTCCTGACTTTC CAIEEGSGANVLTF
16 TRBJ2-7 - TRBV5-1 - TGCGCCAGCAGCTTGGCTGGAGGGGGTCGGGTCTACGAGCAGTACTTC CASSLAGGGRVYEQYF
18 TRBJ2-1 - TRBV2 TRBD2 TGTGCCAGCAGTGATCTTGGGTTACTAGCGGGCATGAGGGATGAGCAGTTCTTC CASSDLGLLAGMRDEQFF
12 TRBJ1-2 few TRBV7-2 - TGTGCCAGCAGCTTAGGACAGTATGGCTACACCTTC CASSLGQYGYTF
11 TRBJ2-1 - TRBV5-4 - TGTGCCAGCAGCTTAGCCCGCGAGCAGTTCTTC CASSLAREQFF
13 TRBJ2-2 medium-sized TRBV5-4 - TGTGCCAGCAGCTTGACAGACACCGGGGAGCTGTTTTTT CASSLTDTGELFF
16 TRBJ2-1 - TRBV5-1 - TGCGCCAGCAGCTTGGCACCGGGACAAACTGTTGGTGAGCAGTTCTTC CASSLAPGQTVGEQFF
14 TRBJ2-2 - TRBV30 TRBD1 TGTGCCTGGGGGACAGCACGGAACACCGGGGAGCTGTTTTTT CAWGTARNTGELFF
15 TRBJ2-3 few TRBV2 TRBD1 TGTGCCAGCAGAGACCGACAGGGGGCGACAGATACGCAGTATTTT CASRDRQGATDTQYF
13 TRBJ1-2 few TRBV19 TRBD1 TGTGCCAGTAGTACCTCGGACAGGGTCAGCTACACCTTC CASSTSDRVSYTF